This TCR beta chain was sequenced for a study of shared clonotypes between healthy human individuals. Regarding this clone: Its antigen is unknown. One end of the junction varies from germline; a read error may be responsible.

The germline V gene encodes CDR1 MDHEN and CDR2 SYDVKM. The CDR3 has 15 residues. Overall study results and limits: Memory subsets generally showed lower estimated richness than naive subsets.

Assay execution took place at the deep level. The assay was immunoSEQ multiplex PCR, and TCRdb's table has in-frame clones only and misses some. Here the sample spans about 820,000 clones, about 92% being singletons. Naive-designated CD8 cells lacked CD45RO, were positively enriched for CCR7, and omitted terminally differentiated effector memory CD45RA+ cells. Those who donated were healthy HIV-negative adults, with no recent acute infections or vaccinations reported. The TCR originated in a man aged 25 to 40 in good health. The sample consisted of naive CD8+ T cells sorted from blood. V is TRBV28 and J is TRBJ2-7, with TRBD2 as a possible D gene (5 bases). The CDR3 loop reads CASSLSAGISYEQYF. The CDR3 DNA reads as TGCGCCAGCAGTTTATCCGCGGGTATATCCTACGAGCAGTACTTC.